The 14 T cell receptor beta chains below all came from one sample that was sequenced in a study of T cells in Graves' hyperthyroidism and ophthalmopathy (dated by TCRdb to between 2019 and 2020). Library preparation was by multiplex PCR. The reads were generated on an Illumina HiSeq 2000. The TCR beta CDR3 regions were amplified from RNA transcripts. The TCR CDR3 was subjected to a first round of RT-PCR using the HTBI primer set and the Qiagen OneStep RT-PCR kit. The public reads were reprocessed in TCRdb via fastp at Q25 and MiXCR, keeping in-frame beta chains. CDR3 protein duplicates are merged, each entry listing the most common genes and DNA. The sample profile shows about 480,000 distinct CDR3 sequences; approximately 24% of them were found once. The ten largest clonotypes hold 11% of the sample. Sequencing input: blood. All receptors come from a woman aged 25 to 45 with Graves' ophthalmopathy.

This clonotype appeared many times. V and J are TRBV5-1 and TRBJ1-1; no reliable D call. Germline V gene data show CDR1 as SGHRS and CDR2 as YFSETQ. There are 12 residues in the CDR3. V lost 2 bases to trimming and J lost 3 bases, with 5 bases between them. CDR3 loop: CASSFRDTEAFF. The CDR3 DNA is TGCGCCAGCAGCTTCCGGGACACTGAAGCTTTCTTT.

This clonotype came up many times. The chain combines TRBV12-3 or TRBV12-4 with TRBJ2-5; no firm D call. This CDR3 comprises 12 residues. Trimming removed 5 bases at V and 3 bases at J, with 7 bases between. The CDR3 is CASSPSEETQYF. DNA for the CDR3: TGTGCCAGCAGTCCGTCCGAAGAGACCCAGTACTTC.

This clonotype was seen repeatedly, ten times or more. The CDR3 bases are TGTGCCATATACGGGGGGCGCGGGAGCGGCTACACCTTC. Its translation: CAIYGGRGSGYTF. The rearrangement joins TRBV28 to TRBJ1-2; weak D call: TRBD1 (6 bases). V was cut by 10 bases and J by 8 bases, with 20 bases left in between. CDR3 length: 13 amino acids. Germline V lookup: CDR1 MDHEN, CDR2 SYDVKM.

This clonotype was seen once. The CDR3 loop is CASSPRTGEPQHF. The CDR3 DNA follows: TGTGCCAGCAGCCCCAGGACAGGGGAACCCCAGCATTTT. The chain has TRBV5-8 and TRBJ1-5; 9 bases line up with TRBD1. The J segment lost 10 bases and the V segment lost 4 bases, leaving 6 bases of the junction unmatched. CDR1 SGHTS and CDR2 YDEGEE come from the germline V gene. The CDR3 has 13 amino acids.

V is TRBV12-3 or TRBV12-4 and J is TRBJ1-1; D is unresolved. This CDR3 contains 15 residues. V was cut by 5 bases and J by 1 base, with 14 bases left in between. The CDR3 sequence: CASSLDGLENTEAFF. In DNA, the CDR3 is TGTGCCAGCAGTCTGGACGGCCTCGAGAACACTGAAGCTTTCTTT.

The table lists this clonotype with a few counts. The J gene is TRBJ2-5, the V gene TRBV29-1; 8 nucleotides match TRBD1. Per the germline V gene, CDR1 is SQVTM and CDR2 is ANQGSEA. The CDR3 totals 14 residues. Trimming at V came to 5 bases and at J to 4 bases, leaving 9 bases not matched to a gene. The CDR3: CSVYPGQGRETQYF. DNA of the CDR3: TGCAGCGTTTATCCCGGACAGGGTCGAGAGACCCAGTACTTC.

The CDR3 nucleotides are TGTGCCAGCAGCGGGGACAGGGGGCTTTACGAGCAGTACTTC. This gives the protein CASSGDRGLYEQYF. The genes are TRBV2 and TRBJ2-7, with 12 nucleotides matching TRBD1. Germline CDR1 is SNHLY and CDR2 is FYNNEI. This CDR3 has 14 amino acids. V lost 6 bases and J lost 4; bases outside the gene matches: 4.

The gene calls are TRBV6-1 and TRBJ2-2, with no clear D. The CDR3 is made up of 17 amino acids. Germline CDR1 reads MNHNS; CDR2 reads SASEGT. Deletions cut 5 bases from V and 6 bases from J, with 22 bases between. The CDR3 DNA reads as TGTGCCAGCAGTCAGTTTCAGGTCGGCTCCCTCCCCGGGGAGCTGTTTTTT. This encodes CASSQFQVGSLPGELFF.

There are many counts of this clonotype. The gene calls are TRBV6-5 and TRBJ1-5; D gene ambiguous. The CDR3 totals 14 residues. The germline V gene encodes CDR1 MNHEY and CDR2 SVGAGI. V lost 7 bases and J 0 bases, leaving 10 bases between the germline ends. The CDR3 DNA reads TGTGCCAGCATTTTCACTGATAGCAATCAGCCCCAGCATTTT. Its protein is CASIFTDSNQPQHF.

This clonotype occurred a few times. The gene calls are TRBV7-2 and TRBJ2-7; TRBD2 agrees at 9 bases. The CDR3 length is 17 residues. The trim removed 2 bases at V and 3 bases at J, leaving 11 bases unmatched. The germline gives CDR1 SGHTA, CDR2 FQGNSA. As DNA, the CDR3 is TGTGCCAGCAGCTTAAGCGGCGGGGGGGCCGGTATCTACGAGCAGTACTTC. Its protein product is CASSLSGGGAGIYEQYF.

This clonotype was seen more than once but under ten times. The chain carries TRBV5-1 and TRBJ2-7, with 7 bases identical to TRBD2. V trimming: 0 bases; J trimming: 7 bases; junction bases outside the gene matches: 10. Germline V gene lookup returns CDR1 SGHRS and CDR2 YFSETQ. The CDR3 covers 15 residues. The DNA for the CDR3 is TGCGCCAGCAGCTTGGTGGCGGGAGCTTTGAGTGAGCAGTACTTC. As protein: CASSLVAGALSEQYF.

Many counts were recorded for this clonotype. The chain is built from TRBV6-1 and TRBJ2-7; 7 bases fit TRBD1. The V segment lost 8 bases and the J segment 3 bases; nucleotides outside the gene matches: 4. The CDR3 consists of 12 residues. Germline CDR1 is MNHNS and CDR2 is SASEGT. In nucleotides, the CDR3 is TGTGCCAGCCGGGACAGCTACTACGAGCAGTACTTC. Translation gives CASRDSYYEQYF.

In DNA, the CDR3 is TGTGCCAGCAGTCCAGGGGGGTTTCGGCAGCCCCAGCATTTT. Translated, it gives CASSPGGFRQPQHF. The chain couples TRBV2 to TRBJ1-5; 7 nucleotides align to TRBD1. This CDR3 contains 14 residues. V trimming: 5 bases; J trimming: 7 bases; junction bases outside the gene matches: 8. The V gene's germline CDR1 is SNHLY and CDR2 FYNNEI.

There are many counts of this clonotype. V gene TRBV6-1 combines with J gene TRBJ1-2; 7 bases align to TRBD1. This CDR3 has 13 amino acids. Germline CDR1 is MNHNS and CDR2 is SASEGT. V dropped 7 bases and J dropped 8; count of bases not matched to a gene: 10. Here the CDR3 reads CASISRGLSGYTF. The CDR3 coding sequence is TGTGCCAGCATATCGAGGGGGCTGAGCGGCTACACCTTC.